Each of the 21 T cell receptor beta chains below was sequenced from the same sample in a study of molecular identifiers for immune sequencing clone quantification (dated by TCRdb to between 2017 and 2018). Library generation was performed with PCR. Reads for this sample came from a NextSeq 500. TCRdb cleaned the public reads at Q25 with fastp, built clones with MiXCR and kept in-frame beta chains. Every distinct CDR3 protein forms one entry, paired with its most common genes and DNA. Here the sample has more than 95,000 distinct CDR3 sequences; 20% to 30% occur a single time. 0.94% of the sample goes to the ten largest clones. Sequenced sample: naive CD8+ T cells from blood, with Jurkat cell RNA spiked in. The meaning of the sample's cell subset or site label: FACS-sorted CD8+CD4-CCR7+CD45RA+ naive T cells. These receptors were obtained from a human donor in good health. Some libraries in this study had Jurkat cell RNA spiked in.

This clonotype was seen only a few times. The rearrangement uses TRBV14 and TRBJ1-1; D not resolved. The germline V and J ends were trimmed by 2 bases and 0 bases, with 7 bases remaining between them. The CDR3 consists of 14 residues. Looked up from germline, CDR1 is SGHDN and CDR2 is FVKESK. The CDR3 protein is CASSQSWMNTEAFF. CDR3 bases: TGTGCCAGCAGCCAATCGTGGATGAACACTGAAGCTTTCTTT.

A note on this clonotype: This may be a read error: a much more frequent sequence differs by one nucleotide. This chain links TRBV27 with TRBJ2-7; D call uncertain. V shed 6 bases and J shed 9 bases, with 18 bases lying between them. This CDR3 region has 13 residues. From germline, CDR1 is MNHEY and CDR2 SMNVEV (reference sequence). The CDR3 is CASSSWTSRVQYF. CDR3 nucleotide sequence: TGTGCCAGCAGCTCGTGGACCAGCCGAGTGCAGTACTTC.

The rearrangement uses TRBV3-1 and TRBJ2-1; D is perhaps TRBD2 (6 bases). CDR3 size: 15 residues. The V end lost 3 bases, the J end lost 4 bases, and 13 bases lay between the germline ends. Germline CDR1 reads LGHDT; CDR2 reads YNNKEL (reference sequence). DNA for the CDR3: TGTGCCAGCAGCCACCTCGCCGGGACTTACAATGAGCAGTTCTTC. Translation gives CASSHLAGTYNEQFF.

At least ten counts were recorded for this clonotype. The chain joins TRBV20-1 to TRBJ2-4; D is possibly TRBD2 (6 bases). Trimming removed 2 bases from V and 0 bases from J, with 17 bases in between. The germline gives CDR1 DFQATT, CDR2 SNEGSKA (reference sequence). The length of the CDR3 is 17 residues. CDR3 sequence (DNA): TGCAGTGCTAGACCGATAGCGGAGCTAATAGCCAAAAACATTCAGTACTTC. Protein: CSARPIAELIAKNIQYF.

The sample holds many counts of this clonotype. V gene TRBV7-9 combines with J gene TRBJ2-3; 9 positions match TRBD1. This CDR3 comprises 16 residues. After removal of 6 bases from V and 8 bases from J, the junction contained 15 bases not matched to a gene. Per germline, CDR1 SEHNR and CDR2 FQNEAQ (reference sequence). The CDR3 DNA follows: TGTGCCAGCAGAAAATCCACGGGACAGGGTCTAGCTACGCAGTATTTT. Protein sequence: CASRKSTGQGLATQYF.

The sample holds a few counts of this clonotype. The chain joins TRBV6-1 to TRBJ1-2, with a possible D match to TRBD1 (5 bases). The CDR3 runs 12 residues. The V end was cut by 7 bases, the J end by 8 bases, with 14 bases between. The V gene's germline CDR1 is MNHNS and CDR2 SASEGT. The CDR3 bases are TGTGCCAGCAATAGGGGATCGGGAGGCTACACCTTC. Amino acid sequence: CASNRGSGGYTF.

In this sample, this clonotype turned up many times. This sequence joins TRBV11-2 and TRBJ2-7, with D possibly being TRBD1 (5 bases). CDR3 length: 13 amino acids. V was clipped by 4 bases and J by 3 bases, with 10 bases between them. From germline, CDR1 is SGHAT and CDR2 FQNNGV. CDR3 nucleotides: TGTGCCAGCAGCTACAGGAATAGCTACGAGCAGTACTTC. It translates to CASSYRNSYEQYF. Full variable domain (rest looked up from reference TRBV11-2 and TRBJ2-7): EAGVAQSPRYKIIEKRQSVAFWCNPISGHATLYWYQQILGQGPKLLIQFQNNGVVDDSQLPKDRFSAERLKGVDSTLKIQPAKLEDSAVYLCASSYRNSYEQYFGPGTRLTVT.

As concerns this clonotype: A read error may explain this, as a much larger clone is one base away. The DNA of the CDR3 is TGCAGCGCTGTAATGCTGGTGAACACTGAAGCTTTCTTT. It yields the protein CSAVMLVNTEAFF. This chain links TRBV29-1 with TRBJ1-1; D gene uncertain. CDR3 length: 13 residues. Germline lookup yields CDR1 SQVTM and CDR2 ANQGSEA. Trimming cost V 7 bases and J 0 bases, with 12 bases left between them.

The table lists this clonotype with many counts. The CDR3 DNA sequence: TGCAGCGTTGTGGGACTAGCGTCGTACGAGCAGTACTTC. This sequence encodes CSVVGLASYEQYF. The V gene is TRBV29-1, the J gene TRBJ2-7; 10 bases fit TRBD2. The CDR3 is 13 residues long. After removal of 4 bases from V and 4 bases from J, the junction contained 4 bases not matched to a gene. Germline V gene sequence: CDR1 SQVTM, CDR2 ANQGSEA.

The sample holds many counts of this clonotype. V is TRBV20-1 and J is TRBJ1-5, with 10 bases identical to TRBD1. Germline V lookup: CDR1 DFQATT, CDR2 SNEGSKA (reference sequence). There are 13 residues in the CDR3. Trimming at V came to 3 bases and at J to 8 bases, leaving 4 bases not matched to a gene. CDR3 amino acids: CSASRQGAEPQHF. In nucleotides, the CDR3 is TGCAGTGCTAGCCGACAGGGGGCTGAGCCCCAGCATTTT.

Many counts were recorded for this clonotype. The genes are TRBV3-1 and TRBJ2-3; D might be TRBD1 or TRBD2, each matching 5 bases. The germline gives CDR1 LGHDT, CDR2 YNNKEL (reference sequence). V dropped 10 bases and J dropped 2 bases, with 13 bases sitting between them. This CDR3 spans 13 amino acids. CDR3 in amino acids: CATTGDHTDTQYF. The DNA for the CDR3 is TGTGCCACCACCGGGGACCACACAGATACGCAGTATTTT.

This clonotype turned up a few times. This chain links TRBV9 with TRBJ2-1; TRBD2 matches at 13 bases. This CDR3 has 14 amino acids. Looked up from germline, CDR1 is SGDLS and CDR2 is YYNGEE. Trimming took 3 bases from V and 9 from J; bases not matched to a gene: 3. The CDR3 sequence is CASSAGLAGREQFF. The CDR3 DNA sequence: TGTGCCAGCAGCGCGGGACTAGCGGGGCGTGAGCAGTTCTTC. The full variable domain, completed using reference TRBV9 and TRBJ2-1, is DSGVTQTPKHLITATGQRVTLRCSPRSGDLSVYWYQQSLDQGLQFLIQYYNGEERAKGNILERFSAQQFPDLHSELNLSSLELGDSALYFCASSAGLAGREQFFGPGTRLTVL.

Comment on this clonotype: Just one base apart from a much larger clone, this may be a read error. This chain links TRBV4-1 with TRBJ2-1, with TRBD1 identical over 7 bases. The CDR3 runs to 15 residues. Germline-derived CDR1 and CDR2 are MGHRA and YSYEKL. CDR3 sequence reads: CAGSQEKWAGGDQFF. The CDR3 bases are TGCGCCGGCAGCCAAGAAAAGTGGGCAGGGGGTGATCAGTTCTTC.

A note on this clonotype: An end of the junction does not agree with germline; a read error may underlie this. This chain connects TRBV4-1 to TRBJ1-2; D is unclear. CDR1 is MGHRA, CDR2 YSYEKL, per germline. This CDR3 comprises 14 residues. CDR3 DNA sequence: TGCGCCCGCAGCCAAGGTCCAAGGCTGCCCGGCTACACCTTC. Translating it yields CARSQGPRLPGYTF.

This clonotype has at least ten counts. The chain combines TRBV29-1 with TRBJ2-3; possibly TRBD2 for D (7 bases). This CDR3 contains 12 residues. V shed 6 bases and J shed 4 bases, with 11 bases lying between them. The germline V gene has CDR1 SQVTM and CDR2 ANQGSEA. DNA for the CDR3: TGCAGCGTGCTGGGGGGGCCAGATACGCAGTATTTT. This codes for CSVLGGPDTQYF.

This clonotype has at least ten counts. V and J are TRBV6-5 and TRBJ2-2; D gene uncertain. The CDR3 is made up of 16 amino acids. CDR1 is MNHEY and CDR2 is SVGAGI in the germline V gene. The V end lost 5 bases, the J end lost 6 bases, and 19 bases lay between the germline ends. CDR3 protein: CASSHPGVSLAGELFF. The CDR3, as DNA: TGTGCCAGCAGTCACCCTGGGGTCAGTTTAGCCGGGGAGCTGTTTTTT.

This clonotype was found a few times. The gene calls are TRBV9 and TRBJ2-7; TRBD1 is a possible D gene (6 bases). V dropped 0 bases and J dropped 2 bases, with 12 bases sitting between them. The CDR3 length is 15 residues. Looked up from germline, CDR1 is SGDLS and CDR2 is YYNGEE. The chain's CDR3 is CASSVGGTQAYEQYF. The CDR3 coding sequence is TGTGCCAGCAGCGTAGGAGGGACACAAGCCTACGAGCAGTACTTC. The variable domain in full, completed from reference TRBV9 and TRBJ2-7, reads DSGVTQTPKHLITATGQRVTLRCSPRSGDLSVYWYQQSLDQGLQFLIQYYNGEERAKGNILERFSAQQFPDLHSELNLSSLELGDSALYFCASSVGGTQAYEQYFGPGTRLTVT.

V gene TRBV13 combines with J gene TRBJ1-1; D call uncertain. With 4 bases removed from V and 3 bases from J, the gap between germline ends came to 18 bases. From germline, CDR1 is PRHDT and CDR2 FYEKMQ (reference sequence). The CDR3 extends over 16 amino acids. For the CDR3, the DNA is TGTGCCAGCAGCTCCCGAGGGCTTGGTAAGGACACTGAAGCTTTCTTT. The encoded protein is CASSSRGLGKDTEAFF.

At least ten counts were recorded for this clonotype. V and J are TRBV4-3 and TRBJ2-1, with 7 bases aligning to TRBD1. Germline loops: CDR1 LGHNA, CDR2 YSLEER. The CDR3 totals 18 residues. The V gene end was trimmed by 1 base and the J gene end by 0 bases; junction bases not matched to a gene: 9. The CDR3 is CASSQGTVQGSSYNEQFF. CDR3 nucleotides: TGCGCCAGCAGCCAAGGAACGGTACAGGGGAGCTCCTACAATGAGCAGTTCTTC.

The CDR3: CASSVEGQGDKAFF. In nucleotides, the CDR3 is TGTGCCAGCAGCGTAGAGGGACAGGGAGATAAAGCTTTCTTT. This sequence joins TRBV9 and TRBJ1-1; 9 bases map to TRBD1. Germline V gene sequence: CDR1 SGDLS, CDR2 YYNGEE. The CDR3 loop spans 14 amino acids. Trimming took 0 bases from V and 9 from J; bases not matched to a gene: 6.

Regarding this clonotype: Given a much more abundant clone one base away, this may be a read error. The J gene is TRBJ1-5, the V gene TRBV6-2 or TRBV6-3; tentatively, D is TRBD1 (5 bases). V was trimmed by 5 bases and J by 5 bases, leaving 16 bases between them. The germline V gene has CDR1 MNHEY and CDR2 SVGEGT. The CDR3 spans 15 residues. The CDR3: CASSPGAGHDQPQHF. The CDR3 coding sequence is TGTGCCAGCAGTCCCGGGGCAGGGCACGATCAGCCCCAGCATTTT.